This T cell receptor beta chain is drawn from a study of cytomegalovirus exposure and HLA in healthy donors. Study observations and caveats: CMV antigen specificity was confirmed in vitro for three CMV-associated chains.

The CDR3 sequence is 15 residues long. Germline lookup yields CDR1 SEHNR and CDR2 FQNEAQ (reference sequence). In the case of this clone: The antigen remains undetermined. One end of the junction fails to match germline, which may point to a read error.

Use of 60 Vbeta and 13 Jbeta primers characterized the PCR. Sequenced by immunoSEQ multiplex PCR; TCRdb stores in-frame clones only, minus some. The sample yields 130,000 to 150,000 clones, approximately 82% seen once. Input material: PBMCs. The clonotype originates from a woman aged 55-70 years in good health and CMV-seropositive. The rearrangement uses TRBV7-9 and TRBJ2-1; TRBD2 matches 8 bases. The chain's CDR3 is CASSFGGGRANGQFF. DNA for the CDR3: TGTGCCAGCAGCTTCGGGGGGGGGAGGGCCAATGGGCAGTTCTTC.